Shown below are 4 T cell receptor beta chains from a single sample sequenced in a study of cytomegalovirus exposure and HLA in healthy donors. The PCR had 60 Vbeta and 13 Jbeta primers. Method: immunoSEQ multiplex PCR; TCRdb's copy keeps in-frame clones and lacks some. Of approximately 100,000 clones listed, less than 80% were seen once; the top ten hold roughly 4.1%. Sequenced input: PBMCs. The receptor set was obtained from a man between 40 and 49 years old in good health and CMV-seronegative.

This clone came up a few times. The V gene is TRBV4-1, the J gene TRBJ2-1; 8 bases map to TRBD2. The CDR3 extends over 13 amino acids. The V and J ends lost 4 bases and 8 bases, in that order; junction bases with no gene match: 4. CDR1 MGHRA and CDR2 YSYEKL come from the germline V gene. CDR3 DNA sequence: TGCGCCAGCAGCCCGGGGGGGGTCGATGAGCAGTTCTTC. It is translated as CASSPGGVDEQFF.

J is TRBJ2-5 and V is TRBV29-1; a weak D match, TRBD1 (5 bases). CDR3 length equals 11 residues. CDR1 and CDR2 (germline): SQVTM, ANQGSEA. The ends were cut back, 4 bases at V and 7 bases at J, with 10 bases in the middle. The chain's CDR3 is CSVGQYTTQYF. CDR3 bases: TGCAGCGTTGGACAGTACACGACCCAGTACTTC.

The rearrangement links TRBV5-6 to TRBJ1-4; weak D call: TRBD1 (6 bases). Germline loops: CDR1 SGHDT, CDR2 YYEEEE. V lost 0 bases to trimming and J lost 8 bases, with 14 bases between them. This CDR3 region has 15 residues. CDR3 residues: CASSLAGGQQEKLFF. The CDR3 region has the DNA TGTGCCAGCAGCTTGGCCGGGGGGCAGCAAGAAAAACTGTTTTTT.

The J gene is TRBJ2-7, the V gene TRBV25-1; 9 bases align to TRBD1. V dropped 0 bases and J dropped 2; count of bases not matched to a gene: 11. The CDR3 sequence is 18 residues long. The germline V gene has CDR1 MGHDK and CDR2 SYGVNS. CDR3 amino acids: CASSEYRGGQGTTYEQYF. The CDR3 coding sequence is TGTGCCAGCAGTGAATATAGGGGCGGACAGGGGACCACCTACGAGCAGTACTTC.